A single sample is the source of the 21 T cell receptor beta chains below, sequenced in a study of radiotherapy plus CTLA-4 blockade in lung cancer. The repertoire was sequenced with immunoSEQ multiplex PCR; TCRdb's copy has only in-frame clones and lacks some. Seen here are approximately 60,000 clones, about 72% observed once, and the top ten hold approximately 4.5%. The sequenced sample was peripheral blood, obtained from a patient treated with radiotherapy plus ipilimumab. All receptors derive from a human donor with non-small cell lung cancer who had a complete response to radiotherapy plus ipilimumab.

The chain joins TRBV7-2 to TRBJ2-1, with 9 nucleotides matching TRBD2. Losses at the gene ends were 1 base for V and 2 bases for J; bases not matched to a gene: 3. The CDR3 consists of 16 residues. Germline lookup yields CDR1 SGHTA and CDR2 FQGNSA. CDR3: CASSLVGGGAYNEQFF. The CDR3 bases are TGTGCCAGCAGCTTAGTCGGCGGGGGGGCCTACAATGAGCAGTTCTTC.

This clone appeared a few times. The V and J genes are TRBV29-1 and TRBJ1-1, with 7 bases matching TRBD1. CDR1 is SQVTM, CDR2 ANQGSEA, per germline. The CDR3 contains 15 residues. V lost 5 bases to trimming and J lost 0 bases; unmatched junction nucleotides: 9. CDR3 amino acids: CSVRQGGGMNTEAFF. CDR3 nucleotides: TGCAGCGTTAGACAGGGTGGAGGTATGAACACTGAAGCTTTCTTT.

This chain uses TRBV6-6 with TRBJ2-3; D ambiguous. The CDR3 consists of 15 residues. Germline CDR1 reads MNHNY; CDR2 reads SVGAGI (reference sequence). The V gene lost 7 bases and the J gene lost 0 bases, with 14 bases spanning the gap. In DNA form, the CDR3 reads TGTGCCAGCACAGTCGTTGGTGGTAGCACAGATACGCAGTATTTT. This sequence encodes CASTVVGGSTDTQYF.

This clone was found a few times. This chain links TRBV4-1 with TRBJ2-7; D call uncertain. CDR1 MGHRA and CDR2 YSYEKL come from the germline V gene. The CDR3 consists of 14 residues. The germline V and J ends were trimmed by 1 base and 3 bases, with 10 bases remaining between them. In DNA, the CDR3 is TGCGCCAGCAGCCAAGTCCTCCGGAGCTACGAGCAGTACGTC. This gives the protein CASSQVLRSYEQYV.

The rearrangement joins TRBV13 to TRBJ2-1; 9 nucleotides match TRBD2. Germline V gene sequence: CDR1 PRHDT, CDR2 FYEKMQ (reference sequence). With V trimmed by 2 bases and J by 2 bases, 7 bases remained unmatched. CDR3 length equals 17 residues. The CDR3 spells CASSLLTGTSTYNEQFF. CDR3 sequence (DNA): TGTGCCAGCAGCTTACTAACCGGGACTAGCACCTACAATGAGCAGTTCTTC.

The CDR3 spells CASSGGTPSGANVLTF. Here the CDR3 DNA reads TGTGCCAGTAGTGGAGGGACCCCCTCTGGGGCCAACGTCCTGACTTTC. The chain couples TRBV19 to TRBJ2-6; D is possibly TRBD2 (6 bases). Between the trimmed V and J ends, which lost 5 bases and 0 bases, there was a span of 11 bases. Per the germline V gene, CDR1 is LNHDA and CDR2 is SQIVND (reference sequence). This CDR3 has 16 residues.

This chain joins TRBV9 and TRBJ2-5; D is possibly TRBD1 or TRBD2 (5 bases each). The ends were cut back, 0 bases at V and 4 bases at J, with 10 bases in the middle. CDR1 is SGDLS and CDR2 is YYNGEE in the germline V gene. The CDR3 length is 14 residues. CDR3 protein: CASSVVGPGETQYF. The CDR3 region has the DNA TGTGCCAGCAGCGTAGTGGGACCGGGAGAGACCCAGTACTTC.

The chain joins TRBV5-1 to TRBJ1-1, with D tentatively TRBD1 (6 bases). With 0 bases removed from V and 4 bases from J, the gap between germline ends came to 10 bases. This CDR3 is built from 14 residues. The germline V gene encodes CDR1 SGHRS and CDR2 YFSETQ. CDR3 loop: CASSLDGGGTEAFF. Written as DNA, the CDR3 is TGCGCCAGCAGCTTGGACGGGGGCGGCACTGAAGCTTTCTTT.

In DNA form, the CDR3 reads TGTGCCTGGAGTGGGGGGTACAGGGCGTATGGCTACACCTTC. Translated: CAWSGGYRAYGYTF. V is TRBV30 and J is TRBJ1-2; possible D gene TRBD1, 6 bases. Germline CDR1 reads GTSNPN; CDR2 reads SVGIG (reference sequence). The CDR3 runs to 14 residues. V was cut by 1 base and J by 5 bases, with 14 bases left in between.

The rearrangement uses TRBV4-3 and TRBJ1-4; 7 bases match TRBD1. The CDR3 covers 14 residues. V was clipped by 4 bases and J by 8 bases; unmatched bases: 7. CDR1 and CDR2 from the germline V gene are LGHNA and YSLEER. This CDR3 reads CASSLTGNGEKLFF. The CDR3 coding sequence is TGCGCCAGCAGCCTGACAGGGAATGGCGAAAAACTGTTTTTT.

Only one count was recorded for this clone. The CDR3: CASSGTAGPTEQYF. The CDR3 DNA follows: TGTGCCAGCAGCGGGACAGCGGGTCCGACCGAGCAGTACTTC. This rearrangement joins TRBV6-5 to TRBJ2-7; perhaps TRBD1 as D (7 bases). This CDR3 spans 14 amino acids. The germline V gene encodes CDR1 MNHEY and CDR2 SVGAGI. With 6 bases removed from V and 6 bases from J, the gap between germline ends came to 18 bases.

This clone was seen a handful of times. This sequence joins TRBV2 and TRBJ2-3; the match to TRBD2 covers 8 bases. This CDR3 region has 16 residues. CDR1 and CDR2 from the germline V gene are SNHLY and FYNNEI. V gave up 1 base and J gave up 3 bases; unmatched junction bases: 6. The CDR3 DNA reads as TGTGCCAGCAGTGAAGGGGCGGGGGGATGGACAGATACGCAGTATTTT. As protein: CASSEGAGGWTDTQYF.

CDR3 region: CASSYSTISPEQYF. CDR3 coding DNA: TGTGCCAGCAGTTACTCTACGATATCTCCAGAGCAGTACTTC. This sequence joins TRBV6-5 and TRBJ2-7; no definite D call. This CDR3 is 14 amino acids long. Germline V gene lookup returns CDR1 MNHEY and CDR2 SVGAGI. V was cut by 0 bases and J by 7 bases, with 13 bases left in between.

The rearrangement joins TRBV18 to TRBJ1-3; D call uncertain. The CDR3 spans 20 residues. V was cut by 1 base and J by 0 bases, with 22 bases left in between. Germline-derived CDR1 and CDR2 are KGHSH and LQKENI. In DNA, the CDR3 is TGTGCCAGCTCACCACTCGGGTTTTTGGGCAACTCCAACTCTGGAAACACCATATATTTT. Protein product: CASSPLGFLGNSNSGNTIYF. The variable domain in full, completed from reference TRBV18 and TRBJ1-3, reads NAGVMQNPRHLVRRRGQEARLRCSPMKGHSHVYWYRQLPEEGLKFMVYLQKENIIDESGMPKERFSAEFPKEGPSILRIQQVVRGDSAAYFCASSPLGFLGNSNSGNTIYFGEGSWLTVV.

The V and J genes are TRBV7-2 and TRBJ2-4, with D possibly TRBD1 on 5 matching bases. The length of the CDR3 is 18 residues. V was cut by 2 bases and J by 0 bases, with 17 bases left in between. Germline CDR1 reads SGHTA; CDR2 reads FQGNSA. CDR3 coding DNA: TGTGCCAGCAGCTTATCCCCCGCAGGGTCAGCAGCCAAAAACATTCAGTACTTC. Residues: CASSLSPAGSAAKNIQYF.

This clone was observed a handful of times. The V call is TRBV19, the J call TRBJ1-2; no clear D. Germline CDR1 is LNHDA and CDR2 is SQIVND (reference sequence). The V and J ends lost 0 bases and 4 bases respectively, with 12 bases between them. The CDR3 is 15 amino acids. DNA for the CDR3: TGTGCCAGTAGTATAGACAAGGGTCCCGTCTATGGCTACACCTTC. Protein sequence: CASSIDKGPVYGYTF.

The CDR3 loop is CASSPDPLSNQPQHF. CDR3 coding DNA: TGTGCCAGCTCACCTGACCCGCTGAGCAATCAGCCCCAGCATTTT. The rearrangement links TRBV18 to TRBJ1-5; no definite D call. This CDR3 is 15 amino acids long. V was cut by 3 bases and J by 1 base, with 10 bases left in between. Germline CDR1 and CDR2: KGHSH and LQKENI.

This rearrangement joins TRBV30 to TRBJ1-6, with 7 nucleotides matching TRBD1. V lost 3 bases and J lost 10; bases outside the gene matches: 12. CDR3 size: 15 residues. CDR1 is GTSNPN and CDR2 is SVGIG in the germline V gene (reference sequence). CDR3 DNA sequence: TGTGCCTGGAGAAACGCCGGGACAGTTGGATCACCCCTCCACTTT. Translating gives CAWRNAGTVGSPLHF.

The chain employs TRBV7-6 and TRBJ1-5; D gene uncertain. CDR3 length: 14 amino acids. Trimming removed 5 bases at V and 1 base at J, with 9 bases between. The germline gives CDR1 SGHVS, CDR2 FNYEAQ. The CDR3 loop is CASSPRGSNQPQHF. CDR3 DNA sequence: TGTGCCAGCAGCCCACGGGGAAGCAATCAGCCCCAGCATTTT.

The rearrangement uses TRBV5-8 and TRBJ2-6; 10 bases map to TRBD2. Trimming took 5 bases from V and 0 from J; bases not matched to a gene: 5. The CDR3 has 17 amino acids. Germline lookup yields CDR1 SGHTS and CDR2 YDEGEE. The CDR3 DNA reads TGTGCCAGCAGGCGGGGACTAGCGACCTCTGGGGCCAACGTCCTGACTTTC. Protein product: CASRRGLATSGANVLTF.

A remark on this clone: The same CDR3 arises from other DNA sequences in this sample as well. This chain links TRBV18 with TRBJ1-1, with D possibly being TRBD1 (6 bases). V lost 3 bases to trimming and J lost 2 bases, with 13 bases between them. Germline assignment: CDR1 KGHSH and CDR2 LQKENI. The CDR3 contains 15 residues. CDR3 sequence reads: CASSPQGTTNTEAFF. CDR3 nucleotides: TGTGCCAGCTCACCTCAGGGGACTACTAACACTGAAGCTTTCTTT.